Below, 5 T cell receptor beta chains from the same sample are listed, as sequenced in a study of blood T cell repertoires in COVID-19. Using immunoSEQ multiplex PCR, the repertoire was profiled, and TCRdb retains in-frame clones only, with some absent. This table holds approximately 10,000 clones, 60% to 85% found once. Input material: peripheral blood. The receptors shown here come from a man in his 60s with COVID-19, enrolled during active disease.

DNA of the CDR3: TGTGCCAGCAGCTTCTACCGCGAGGGCATCCACTTT. This codes for CASSFYREGIHF. V and J are TRBV11-2 and TRBJ1-6; D is undetermined. The CDR3 is made up of 12 amino acids. Germline V lookup: CDR1 SGHAT, CDR2 FQNNGV. V shed 3 bases and J shed 17 bases, with 14 bases lying between them.

The rearrangement joins TRBV5-6 to TRBJ1-2; TRBD1 is a possible D gene (6 bases). This CDR3 region has 12 residues. Germline lookup yields CDR1 SGHDT and CDR2 YYEEEE. The V and J ends lost 4 bases and 7 bases respectively, with 11 bases between them. Here the CDR3 reads CASSMYRAGYTF. Here the CDR3 DNA reads TGTGCCAGCAGCATGTACAGGGCTGGCTACACCTTC.

This clone is categorized as medium-sized. The chain has TRBV6-5 and TRBJ1-5, with TRBD1 matching 9 bases. CDR1 is MNHEY, CDR2 SVGAGI, per germline. The CDR3 has 15 amino acids. The V segment lost 6 bases and the J segment 3 bases; nucleotides outside the gene matches: 6. CDR3 coding DNA: TGTGCCAGCAGCCGACGACAGGGGGACAATCAGCCCCAGCATTTT. Translation: CASSRRQGDNQPQHF.

The chain employs TRBV28 and TRBJ1-6; possibly TRBD1 for D (5 bases). Trimming removed 6 bases at V and 8 bases at J, with 11 bases between. CDR1 and CDR2 from the germline V gene are MDHEN and SYDVKM. This CDR3 has 13 amino acids. CDR3 protein: CASRRQSHSPLHF. DNA for the CDR3: TGTGCCAGCAGACGACAGAGTCATTCACCCCTCCACTTT. Together with reference TRBV28 and TRBJ1-6, the CDR3 gives the full variable domain: DVKVTQSSRYLVKRTGEKVFLECVQDMDHENMFWYRQDPGLGLRLIYFSYDVKMKEKGDIPEGYSVSREKKERFSLILESASTNQTSMYLCASRRQSHSPLHFGNGTRLTVT.

The chain links TRBV9 to TRBJ2-2; TRBD2 agrees at 13 bases. Germline loops: CDR1 SGDLS, CDR2 YYNGEE. The V and J ends lost 4 bases and 4 bases, in that order; junction bases with no gene match: 10. The CDR3 loop spans 18 amino acids. The CDR3 sequence: CASSSTSGGARGTGELFF. The CDR3 nucleotides read TGTGCCAGCAGCTCCACTAGCGGGGGGGCGCGAGGCACCGGGGAGCTGTTTTTT.